This T cell receptor (beta chain) was recovered during a study of T cell therapy after organ transplantation (dated by TCRdb to between 2018 and 2021). Notes on the research overall: The therapy products consisted of autologous CMV-specific T cells grown in vitro for 2 to 3 weeks using a peptide pool of 30 HLA class I and II CMV epitopes. Patients were given up to 6 doses of T cells at 2-week intervals and were followed for 29 weeks after finishing therapy. Among the approximately ten patients, eight were classed as clinical responders, while two were classed as nonresponders. Across 2 to 6 intravenous infusions, patients got a median of 1.92 x 10^8 CMV-specific T cells. Long-term post-therapy blood samples were collected 20 to 29 weeks after completion of therapy. An open-label phase I trial of autologous CMV-specific adoptive T cell therapy in solid-organ transplant recipients was the basis for the study, which was a follow-up TRBV repertoire analysis. Of the roughly 11 patients, only 7 or 8 had long-term post-therapy samples available.

TRB CDR3 regions were amplified from genomic DNA with the immunoSEQ two-step, bias-controlled multiplex PCR assay. Sequencing of CDR3 libraries was carried out on an Illumina NextSeq 500. The authors' pipeline ran thus. The immunoSEQ Analyzer platform handled the initial alignment and bioinformatics, which included bias normalization against synthetic CDR3 analogs. Annotation of V, D and J genes followed the definitions in the IMGT database. For further TRBV analyses, VDJtools version 1.1.10 and the R package tcR version 2.2.1.11 were used with default settings. For the GLIPH analysis, version 1.0 was run with default settings. In CDR3 sequences with at least 5 reads, significant changes in clonotype frequency were tested by a 2-sided binomial test with Benjamini-Hochberg correction (alpha = 0.01). Here the immuneACCESS table is served through TCRdb, limited to in-frame sequences with V and J called. Missing clones are a known gap in these copies; in checked studies unresolved V genes cover under half, and the rest lacks a known reason. V and J calls and clone size are copied from that table; D and trimming were computed from the DNA. The sample yields a few thousand clones; around four fifths were counted once. Clones ranked in the top ten supply 29% of the sample.

Overall study outcomes, separate from this receptor: Fold change in CD8 clonality after therapy inversely correlated with pretherapy clonality, suggesting less biased repertoires were more receptive to remodeling. Because the cohort was small, confounders such as concurrent antirejection and antiviral medications could not be assessed. Reconstitution after therapy appeared to include not only transferred clonotypes but also endogenous clonotypes that had not been detected in the therapy products. Few detected expansions in nonresponders may reflect reduced sample coverage from poor CD8+ T cell yield. Before therapy, nonresponders had marked clonal expansions, and their repertoires changed minimally after therapy.

Trimming removed 0 bases from V and 6 bases from J, leaving 12 bases between the germline ends. Including the terminal cysteine and phenylalanine, the CDR3 comprises 14 residues. Only the CDR3 DNA is retained, 42 bases long and in frame from the first base. CDR1 SGDLS and CDR2 YYNGEE were looked up in the germline V gene. The time point label, read with the paper, signifies: 20-29 weeks after completion of therapy. Patients were solid-organ transplant recipients with drug-resistant/recurrent cytomegalovirus. Ten of the trial participants were picked for repertoire analysis depending on whether post-therapy peripheral blood mononuclear cells were available. Viable CD3+CD8+CD4- lymphocytes were isolated from PBMCs by sorting on a BD FACSAria III. The Qiagen DNeasy Kit was used to extract genomic DNA from the sorted cells. A note on this clone: Its antigen remains undetermined. Nothing much larger sits one base from this clone, and base qualities are not available.

The sequence links TRBV9 to TRBJ1-1, with the D gene uncertain. Sample: CD8+ T cells from blood, taken after autologous CMV-specific T cell therapy. The source of this sequence is a human patient who had received a solid organ transplant and had CMV disease. After a transplant, the donor of the graft may account for some T cells. The CDR3 loop reads CASSVEVGWAEAFF. The DNA sequence is TGTGCCAGCAGCGTAGAGGTAGGGTGGGCTGAAGCTTTCTTT.